This T cell receptor (beta chain) is drawn from a study of T cells in localized non-small cell lung cancer. Profiled with immunoSEQ multiplex PCR; TCRdb holds only in-frame clones, not every one. The repertoire consists of some 16,000 clones, with roughly 90% occurring once and the leading ten covering more than 3%. With regard to this clone: Its antigen is not identified.

Findings and caveats of the study: A median roughly 57 of the top 100 tumor clones appeared in adjacent lung. Measurement of T cell clonality placed uninvolved adjacent lung highest, above the level in tumor. There was an association of higher blood T cell density with longer overall survival. Heterogeneity stays possible, as sequencing covered only one tumor region.

The CDR3 is made up of 16 amino acids. CDR1 LNHDA and CDR2 SQIVND come from the germline V gene (reference sequence). Losses at the gene ends were 2 bases for V and 2 bases for J; bases not matched to a gene: 5. The sequence was obtained from a male donor at least 60 years old with stage II squamous cell lung carcinoma. The J gene is TRBJ2-5, the V gene TRBV19, with 10 positions matching TRBD2. Sequences were derived from peripheral blood, sampled before any cancer treatment. CDR3 in amino acids: CASSIISLAGQETQYF. CDR3 in DNA: TGTGCCAGTAGTATAATTTCACTAGCGGGACAAGAGACCCAGTACTTC.